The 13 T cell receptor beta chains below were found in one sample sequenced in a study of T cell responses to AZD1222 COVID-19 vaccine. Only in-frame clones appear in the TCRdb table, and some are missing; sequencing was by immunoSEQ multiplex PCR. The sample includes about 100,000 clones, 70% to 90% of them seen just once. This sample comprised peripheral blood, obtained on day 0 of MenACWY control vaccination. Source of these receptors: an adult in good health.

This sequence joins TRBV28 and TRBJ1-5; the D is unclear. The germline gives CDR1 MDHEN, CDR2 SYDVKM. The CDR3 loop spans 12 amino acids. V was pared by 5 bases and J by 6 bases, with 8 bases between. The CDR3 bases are TGTGCCAGCAGTATCGGCGGTCAGCCCCAGCATTTT. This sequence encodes CASSIGGQPQHF.

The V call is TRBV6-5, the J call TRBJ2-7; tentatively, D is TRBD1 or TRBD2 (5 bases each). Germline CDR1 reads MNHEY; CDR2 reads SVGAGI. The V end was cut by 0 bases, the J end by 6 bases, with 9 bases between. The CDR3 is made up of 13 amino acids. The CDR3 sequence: CASSYSGATEQYF. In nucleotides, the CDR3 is TGTGCCAGCAGTTACTCCGGGGCGACCGAGCAGTACTTC.

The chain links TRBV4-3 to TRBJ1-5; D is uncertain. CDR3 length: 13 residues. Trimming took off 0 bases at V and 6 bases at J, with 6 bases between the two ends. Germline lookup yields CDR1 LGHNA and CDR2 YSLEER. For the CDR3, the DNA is TGCGCCAGCAGCCAAGATCTGAGTCAGCCCCAGCATTTT. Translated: CASSQDLSQPQHF.

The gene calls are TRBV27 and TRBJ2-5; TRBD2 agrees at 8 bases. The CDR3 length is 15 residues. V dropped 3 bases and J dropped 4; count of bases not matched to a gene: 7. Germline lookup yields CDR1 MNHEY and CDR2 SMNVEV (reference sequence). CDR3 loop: CASSFRTAGAETQYF. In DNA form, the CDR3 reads TGTGCCAGCAGTTTCCGAACAGCGGGGGCAGAGACCCAGTACTTC.

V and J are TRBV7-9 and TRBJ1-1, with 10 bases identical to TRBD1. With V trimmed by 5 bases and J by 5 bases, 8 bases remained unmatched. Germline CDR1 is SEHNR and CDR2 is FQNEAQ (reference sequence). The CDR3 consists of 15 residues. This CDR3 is CASSLPRQGATEAFF. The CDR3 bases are TGTGCCAGCAGCCTCCCGAGACAGGGGGCAACTGAAGCTTTCTTT.

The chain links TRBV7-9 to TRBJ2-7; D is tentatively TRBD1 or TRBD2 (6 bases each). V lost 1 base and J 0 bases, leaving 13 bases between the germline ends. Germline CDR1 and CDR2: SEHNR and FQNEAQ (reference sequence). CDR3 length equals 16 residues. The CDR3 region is CASSLGGATSSYEQYF. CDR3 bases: TGTGCCAGCAGCTTAGGGGGGGCGACGAGCTCCTACGAGCAGTACTTC.

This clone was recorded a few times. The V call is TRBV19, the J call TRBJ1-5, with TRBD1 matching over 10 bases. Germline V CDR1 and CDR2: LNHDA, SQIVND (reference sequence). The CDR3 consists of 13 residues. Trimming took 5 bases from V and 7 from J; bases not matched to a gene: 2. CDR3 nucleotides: TGTGCCAGTAGTGGGACAGGGGAGCAGCCCCAGCATTTT. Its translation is CASSGTGEQPQHF.

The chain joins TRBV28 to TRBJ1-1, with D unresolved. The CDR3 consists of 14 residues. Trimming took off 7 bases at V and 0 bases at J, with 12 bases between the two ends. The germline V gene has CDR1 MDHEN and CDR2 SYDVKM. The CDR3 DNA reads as TGTGCCAGCAAGTACAGCGCTTTGAACACTGAAGCTTTCTTT. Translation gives CASKYSALNTEAFF.

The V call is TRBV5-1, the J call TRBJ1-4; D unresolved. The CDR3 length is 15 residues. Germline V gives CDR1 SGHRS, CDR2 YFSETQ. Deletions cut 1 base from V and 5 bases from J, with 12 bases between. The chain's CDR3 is CASSLRLQENEKLFF. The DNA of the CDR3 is TGCGCCAGCAGCTTGAGATTGCAGGAAAATGAAAAACTGTTTTTT. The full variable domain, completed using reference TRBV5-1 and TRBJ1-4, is KAGVTQTPRYLIKTRGQQVTLSCSPISGHRSVSWYQQTPGQGLQFLFEYFSETQRNKGNFPGRFSGRQFSNSRSEMNVSTLELGDSALYLCASSLRLQENEKLFFGSGTQLSVL.

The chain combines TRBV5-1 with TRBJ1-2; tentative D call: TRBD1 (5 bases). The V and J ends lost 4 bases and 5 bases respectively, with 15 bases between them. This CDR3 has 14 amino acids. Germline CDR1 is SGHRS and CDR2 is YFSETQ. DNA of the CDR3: TGCGCCAGCAGCGCCAGGGTATCGAGTTATGGCTACACCTTC. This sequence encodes CASSARVSSYGYTF.

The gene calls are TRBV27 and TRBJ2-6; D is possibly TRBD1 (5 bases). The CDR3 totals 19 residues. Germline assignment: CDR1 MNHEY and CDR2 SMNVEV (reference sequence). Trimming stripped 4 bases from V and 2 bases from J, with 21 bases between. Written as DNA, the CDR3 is TGTGCCAGCAGTTCCCCGGGCAGGGCCGGAATCCCTGGGGCCAACGTCCTGACTTTC. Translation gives CASSSPGRAGIPGANVLTF.

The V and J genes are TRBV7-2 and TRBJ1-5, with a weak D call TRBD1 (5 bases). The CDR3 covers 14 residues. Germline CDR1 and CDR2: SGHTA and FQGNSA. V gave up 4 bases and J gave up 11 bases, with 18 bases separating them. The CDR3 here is CASSSKGVLGAQHF. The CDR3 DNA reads TGTGCCAGCAGCTCAAAGGGCGTCTTAGGGGCCCAGCATTTT.

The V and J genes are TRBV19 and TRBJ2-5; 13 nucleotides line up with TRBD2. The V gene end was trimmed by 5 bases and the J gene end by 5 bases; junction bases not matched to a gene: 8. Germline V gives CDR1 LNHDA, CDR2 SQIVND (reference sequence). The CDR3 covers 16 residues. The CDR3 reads CASSPGLAGPSETQYF. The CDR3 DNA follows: TGTGCCAGTAGTCCGGGACTAGCGGGGCCCTCCGAGACCCAGTACTTC.